A single sample is the source of the 26 T cell receptor beta chains below, sequenced in a study of cytomegalovirus exposure and HLA in healthy donors (dated by TCRdb to 2016 to 2017). Receptor amplification or capture employed the immunoSEQ multiplex PCR assay. A mixture of 60 forward primers for TCR Vbeta segments and 13 reverse primers for TCR Jbeta segments was used in the multiplex PCR. Not all clones reach the TCRdb copy of this immuneACCESS table, which keeps in-frame sequences only. Checked studies attribute under half of the gap to unresolved V genes and leave the rest unexplained. The sample table contains around 150,000 clones; only one count was recorded for 75% to 80% of them. In total, the top ten clones hold 1.5% to 2% of the sample. The sample taken for sequencing was PBMCs. The receptors here all came from a woman aged 25 to 39 in good health and CMV-seronegative.

This clone was recorded once. The chain employs TRBV6-5 and TRBJ1-2, with D possibly TRBD1 on 6 matching bases. With 6 bases removed from V and 4 bases from J, the gap between germline ends came to 15 bases. CDR3 length: 14 residues. Germline lookup yields CDR1 MNHEY and CDR2 SVGAGI. CDR3 bases: TGTGCCAGCAGAACTACCGGGACAAGCTATGGCTACACCTTC. It yields the protein CASRTTGTSYGYTF.

The chain employs TRBV27 and TRBJ1-2, with D hard to call. Trimming cost V 3 bases and J 2 bases, with 10 bases left between them. The germline gives CDR1 MNHEY, CDR2 SMNVEV (reference sequence). The CDR3 sequence is 14 residues long. CDR3 sequence: CASSFRSPNYGYTF. The CDR3 coding sequence is TGTGCCAGCAGTTTCCGAAGCCCCAACTATGGCTACACCTTC.

This clone was found once. The rearrangement links TRBV5-4 to TRBJ1-4; maybe TRBD1 (6 bases). CDR3 length: 16 residues. V lost 4 bases and J 9 bases, leaving 22 bases between the germline ends. CDR1 and CDR2 from the germline V gene are SGHNT and YYREEE (reference sequence). As DNA, the CDR3 is TGTGCCAGCAGCGTAAGACCGGGACATGGGGCCAAAAAACTGTTTTTT. Its protein product is CASSVRPGHGAKKLFF. The variable domain in full, with the rest retrieved from reference TRBV5-4 and TRBJ1-4, is ETGVTQSPTHLIKTRGQQVTLRCSSQSGHNTVSWYQQALGQGPQFIFQYYREEENGRGNFPPRFSGLQFPNYSSELNVNALELDDSALYLCASSVRPGHGAKKLFFGSGTQLSVL.

The chain uses TRBV4-2 and TRBJ1-5, with D perhaps matching TRBD1 (5 bases). V was pared by 1 base and J by 3 bases, with 10 bases between. The CDR3 is made up of 15 amino acids. The germline CDR1 and CDR2 sequences are LGHNA and YNFKEQ. The CDR3 region has the DNA TGTGCCAGCAGCCAAGCACAGGTGGTCAATCAGCCCCAGCATTTT. Translating gives CASSQAQVVNQPQHF.

The genes are TRBV27 and TRBJ2-5; D call uncertain. The CDR3 loop spans 13 amino acids. Trimming removed 3 bases from V and 3 bases from J, with 8 bases in between. Per germline, CDR1 MNHEY and CDR2 SMNVEV (reference sequence). The CDR3 here is CASSFFAKETQYF. The CDR3 coding sequence is TGTGCCAGCAGTTTTTTCGCTAAAGAGACCCAGTACTTC.

The chain is built from TRBV4-3 and TRBJ1-2; 8 bases are shared with TRBD1. V lost 1 base to trimming and J lost 4 bases; unmatched junction nucleotides: 5. The CDR3 extends over 15 amino acids. Germline CDR1 LGHNA, CDR2 YSLEER. DNA for the CDR3: TGCGCCAGCAGCCAAGGGACAGGGAGGGGCTATGGCTACACCTTC. This sequence encodes CASSQGTGRGYGYTF.

This sequence joins TRBV6-5 and TRBJ1-3, with 7 bases aligning to TRBD1. The germline gives CDR1 MNHEY, CDR2 SVGAGI. The CDR3 has 15 residues. V shed 6 bases, J shed 0 bases, and the junction held 5 bases outside the gene matches. CDR3 DNA: TGTGCCAGCAGCCCCTGGGACAGCTCTGGAAACACCATATATTTT. This translates into CASSPWDSSGNTIYF.

This chain uses TRBV11-2 with TRBJ2-7; 7 bases fit TRBD2. J was trimmed by 2 bases and V by 1 base; bases with no gene match: 2. CDR1 is SGHAT and CDR2 is FQNNGV in the germline V gene. The length of the CDR3 is 14 residues. CDR3 amino acids: CASSLGGGPYEQYF. The CDR3 region has the DNA TGTGCCAGCAGCTTAGGGGGGGGACCCTACGAGCAGTACTTC.

This clone has just one count. V and J are TRBV10-3 and TRBJ1-1; TRBD1 is a possible D gene (5 bases). The CDR3 loop spans 11 amino acids. Germline CDR1 is ENHRY and CDR2 is SYGVKD. V was clipped by 4 bases and J by 9 bases, with 9 bases between them. This CDR3 is CAISGGGKAFF. The CDR3 DNA reads as TGTGCCATCAGTGGGGGGGGGAAAGCTTTCTTT.

The V call is TRBV7-2, the J call TRBJ1-3; D ambiguous. There are 16 residues in the CDR3. V dropped 5 bases and J dropped 0 bases, with 14 bases sitting between them. Looked up from germline, CDR1 is SGHTA and CDR2 is FQGNSA. The CDR3 DNA reads as TGTGCCAGCAGCATAATGGCCGTCCTCTCTGGAAACACCATATATTTT. Protein: CASSIMAVLSGNTIYF.

This clone was found a few times. V gene TRBV19 combines with J gene TRBJ1-6, with no clear D. V was clipped by 7 bases and J by 7 bases, with 11 bases between them. Germline values: CDR1 LNHDA, CDR2 SQIVND (reference sequence). CDR3 size: 13 residues. The CDR3 sequence: CASNSRANSPLHF. CDR3 in DNA: TGTGCCAGTAATTCTCGCGCAAATTCACCCCTCCACTTT.

This chain joins TRBV10-2 and TRBJ2-7; the match to TRBD1 covers 8 bases. CDR1 WSHSY and CDR2 SAAADI come from the germline V gene. V was clipped by 5 bases and J by 3 bases; unmatched bases: 6. The CDR3 covers 14 residues. The CDR3 loop is CASSYQGAHYEQYF. The CDR3 DNA reads TGCGCCAGCAGTTACCAGGGGGCCCACTACGAGCAGTACTTC.

The chain recombines TRBV30 with TRBJ2-2, with D maybe TRBD2 (7 bases). Between the trimmed V and J ends, which lost 5 bases and 6 bases, there was a span of 16 bases. The CDR3 runs to 14 residues. Looked up from germline, CDR1 is GTSNPN and CDR2 is SVGIG (reference sequence). CDR3 DNA sequence: TGTGCCTGGGGAGGGAGGGGGATTTCCGGGGAGCTGTTTTTT. Translated, it gives CAWGGRGISGELFF.

The chain carries TRBV2 and TRBJ2-3, with 11 bases that match TRBD1. Germline V gene lookup returns CDR1 SNHLY and CDR2 FYNNEI. CDR3 length: 15 residues. V lost 8 bases and J lost 2; bases outside the gene matches: 6. In DNA, the CDR3 is TGTGCCAGCTCAGAGGACAGGGGGCCCACAGATACGCAGTATTTT. This translates into CASSEDRGPTDTQYF.

The table lists this clone with a count of one. The chain links TRBV2 to TRBJ2-3; 11 nucleotides agree with TRBD2. CDR1 and CDR2 (germline): SNHLY, FYNNEI. This CDR3 spans 15 amino acids. Trimming removed 9 bases from V and 4 bases from J; junction bases left unmatched: 9. This CDR3 is CARGNSGGASDTQYF. CDR3 nucleotide sequence: TGTGCCAGGGGGAATAGCGGGGGGGCCTCAGATACGCAGTATTTT.

The chain links TRBV19 to TRBJ1-5; 8 positions agree with TRBD1. The CDR3 runs 14 residues. CDR1 and CDR2 from the germline V gene are LNHDA and SQIVND (reference sequence). J was trimmed by 2 bases and V by 5 bases; bases with no gene match: 2. CDR3 protein: CASSPGQGNQPQHF. In DNA, the CDR3 is TGTGCCAGTAGTCCGGGACAGGGCAATCAGCCCCAGCATTTT.

The V gene is TRBV6-1, the J gene TRBJ2-5, with TRBD1 identical over 11 bases. Germline assignment: CDR1 MNHNS and CDR2 SASEGT. Trimming removed 4 bases from V and 5 bases from J; junction bases left unmatched: 6. This CDR3 is built from 15 residues. The CDR3 protein is CASSGGQGAAETQYF. CDR3 bases: TGTGCCAGCAGTGGTGGACAGGGGGCTGCGGAGACCCAGTACTTC.

This clone was seen a handful of times. The V call is TRBV5-6, the J call TRBJ1-2, with TRBD1 identical over 7 bases. The V and J ends lost 2 bases and 5 bases, in that order; junction bases with no gene match: 3. Germline-derived CDR1 and CDR2 are SGHDT and YYEEEE. The length of the CDR3 is 13 residues. This chain's CDR3 is CASSLQGSYGYTF. Here the CDR3 DNA reads TGTGCCAGCAGCTTACAGGGGAGTTATGGCTACACCTTC.

The chain couples TRBV9 to TRBJ1-1; D is possibly TRBD1 (5 bases). This CDR3 has 14 residues. The germline V and J ends were trimmed by 5 bases and 0 bases, with 11 bases remaining between them. From germline, CDR1 is SGDLS and CDR2 YYNGEE. The CDR3 DNA reads TGTGCCAGCAGTATCGGAGGGGTGAACACTGAAGCTTTCTTT. This encodes CASSIGGVNTEAFF.

This rearrangement joins TRBV11-3 to TRBJ1-2; D is ambiguous. Germline V gene lookup returns CDR1 SGHNT and CDR2 YENEEA. Trimming left V 0 bases short and J 4 bases short, with 15 bases between. The CDR3 loop spans 16 amino acids. DNA of the CDR3: TGTGCCAGCAGCTTAGAGGCGATTCAAGGACTCTATGGCTACACCTTC. Its translation: CASSLEAIQGLYGYTF.

The V call is TRBV4-2, the J call TRBJ2-2, with D possibly TRBD1 on 6 matching bases. Between the trimmed V and J ends, which lost 10 bases and 2 bases, there was a span of 14 bases. CDR1 is LGHNA and CDR2 is YNFKEQ in the germline V gene. The CDR3 totals 14 residues. CDR3 region: CATGTTGNTGELFF. The CDR3 DNA follows: TGTGCCACCGGGACGACAGGCAACACCGGGGAGCTGTTTTTT.

The rearrangement uses TRBV11-2 and TRBJ2-5, with TRBD2 identical over 13 bases. The CDR3 totals 16 residues. CDR1 is SGHAT and CDR2 is FQNNGV in the germline V gene. V shed 3 bases, J shed 4 bases, and the junction held 5 bases outside the gene matches. This CDR3 is CASSFFTSGGGETQYF. The CDR3 DNA follows: TGTGCCAGCAGCTTTTTCACTAGCGGGGGGGGAGAGACCCAGTACTTC.

The chain combines TRBV5-1 with TRBJ2-3, with TRBD1 matching over 9 bases. The J segment lost 14 bases and the V segment lost 5 bases, leaving 6 bases of the junction unmatched. This CDR3 comprises 11 residues. From germline, CDR1 is SGHRS and CDR2 YFSETQ. CDR3 bases: TGCGCCAGCAGGGCCGGGACAGGGCCGTATTTT. Its translation: CASRAGTGPYF.

The chain has TRBV19 and TRBJ2-7; 10 nucleotides agree with TRBD1. Germline CDR1 LNHDA, CDR2 SQIVND (reference sequence). V lost 3 bases and J lost 2; bases outside the gene matches: 10. The CDR3 runs 17 residues. In nucleotides, the CDR3 is TGTGCCAGTAGTATCCCCCCCGGGACAGGGGATACCTACGAGCAGTACTTC. Its translation is CASSIPPGTGDTYEQYF.

The rearrangement joins TRBV7-6 to TRBJ2-2, with 11 bases matching TRBD2. The CDR3 sequence is 20 residues long. Germline V gives CDR1 SGHVS, CDR2 FNYEAQ. V was clipped by 1 base and J by 1 base; unmatched bases: 11. The CDR3 loop reads CASSLVPSGGHGRNTGELFF. DNA for the CDR3: TGTGCCAGCAGCTTAGTGCCTAGCGGGGGGCACGGTAGGAACACCGGGGAGCTGTTTTTT. Full variable domain (remainder filled in from reference TRBV7-6 and TRBJ2-2): GAGVSQSPRYKVTKRGQDVALRCDPISGHVSLYWYRQALGQGPEFLTYFNYEAQQDKSGLPNDRFSAERPEGSISTLTIQRTEQRDSAMYRCASSLVPSGGHGRNTGELFFGEGSRLTVL.

The chain links TRBV6-5 to TRBJ2-7; TRBD1 agrees at 9 bases. Trimming cost V 5 bases and J 4 bases; bases outside gene matches: 6. The CDR3 runs 14 residues. Germline V gene data show CDR1 as MNHEY and CDR2 as SVGAGI. The CDR3 bases are TGTGCCAGCAGTAAGGGACAGGGATATTACGAGCAGTACTTC. It is translated as CASSKGQGYYEQYF.